The 23 T cell receptor beta chains given below trace back to one sample, sequenced in a study of shared clonotypes between healthy human individuals. Measured with immunoSEQ multiplex PCR; TCRdb has only the in-frame clones, and not every one. The sample has millions of clones; approximately 90% are singletons. Sequencing was carried out using naive CD4+ T cells sorted from blood. Subset reported: CD45RA+ positively selected. Receptors originate from a man younger than 35 in good health.

V usage is TRBV6-5 and J usage is TRBJ2-7; 13 positions agree with TRBD2. The germline V gene encodes CDR1 MNHEY and CDR2 SVGAGI. The CDR3 spans 15 residues. J was trimmed by 2 bases and V by 6 bases; bases with no gene match: 4. The CDR3 protein is CASRRLAGGAYEQYF. In DNA form, the CDR3 reads TGTGCCAGCAGAAGACTAGCGGGGGGAGCCTACGAGCAGTACTTC.

The chain uses TRBV27 and TRBJ2-3, with D unclear. V gave up 2 bases and J gave up 0 bases, with 6 bases separating them. Germline V CDR1 and CDR2: MNHEY, SMNVEV (reference sequence). CDR3 size: 14 residues. The CDR3 DNA follows: TGTGCCAGCAGTTTAAAGAAAAGCACAGATACGCAGTATTTT. This translates into CASSLKKSTDTQYF.

The rearrangement links TRBV7-9 to TRBJ1-6, with D unresolved. The CDR3 has 15 amino acids. Germline V CDR1 and CDR2: SEHNR, FQNEAQ (reference sequence). V was clipped by 3 bases and J by 2 bases, with 8 bases between them. The CDR3 nucleotides are TGTGCCAGCAGCTTGGACGGCCCCTATAATTCACCCCTCCACTTT. Its translation: CASSLDGPYNSPLHF.

This sequence joins TRBV29-1 and TRBJ1-2; 7 positions match TRBD1. There are 14 residues in the CDR3. Trimming cost V 3 bases and J 8 bases; bases outside gene matches: 12. CDR1 and CDR2 from the germline V gene are SQVTM and ANQGSEA. CDR3 protein: CSVDPTGVGRGYTF. The CDR3 bases are TGCAGCGTTGATCCCACAGGGGTTGGACGGGGCTACACCTTC.

V is TRBV28 and J is TRBJ1-6, with a possible D match to TRBD1 (6 bases). The CDR3 loop spans 16 amino acids. CDR1 MDHEN and CDR2 SYDVKM come from the germline V gene. Trimming took off 3 bases at V and 6 bases at J, with 15 bases between the two ends. The chain's CDR3 is CASSFEKDRGNSPLHF. CDR3 nucleotides: TGTGCCAGCAGTTTTGAGAAGGACAGAGGTAATTCACCCCTCCACTTT.

The genes are TRBV5-4 and TRBJ1-6; 7 positions agree with TRBD1. Germline-derived CDR1 and CDR2 are SGHNT and YYREEE (reference sequence). There are 15 residues in the CDR3. The junction had 5 bases not matched to a gene; V was cut back by 4 bases and J by 4 bases. The CDR3 nucleotides read TGTGCCAGCAGCGCAAACAGGGGTTATAATTCACCCCTCCACTTT. Protein: CASSANRGYNSPLHF. The full variable domain, in which reference TRBV5-4 and TRBJ1-6 provide the parts outside the CDR3, is ETGVTQSPTHLIKTRGQQVTLRCSSQSGHNTVSWYQQALGQGPQFIFQYYREEENGRGNFPPRFSGLQFPNYSSELNVNALELDDSALYLCASSANRGYNSPLHFGNGTRLTVT.

The genes are TRBV10-3 and TRBJ2-5; 8 nucleotides line up with TRBD2. The CDR3 sequence is 14 residues long. CDR1 is ENHRY, CDR2 SYGVKD, per germline. The junction had 8 bases not matched to a gene; V was cut back by 6 bases and J by 5 bases. The CDR3 DNA sequence: TGTGCCATCAGCCCGAGCGGGGGCCAGGAGACCCAGTACTTC. Protein product: CAISPSGGQETQYF.

This chain joins TRBV6-5 and TRBJ2-3; D gene unclear. Trimming pared 4 bases from V and 2 bases from J, leaving 10 bases between. CDR1 MNHEY and CDR2 SVGAGI come from the germline V gene. The CDR3 sequence is 14 residues long. The CDR3 region is CASSSSVSTDTQYF. Written as DNA, the CDR3 is TGTGCCAGCAGTTCCTCCGTTTCCACAGATACGCAGTATTTT.

J is TRBJ2-7 and V is TRBV28; D unclear. In germline, CDR1 is MDHEN, CDR2 SYDVKM. The CDR3 consists of 13 residues. Trimming took 5 bases from V and 3 from J, leaving 11 bases between them. CDR3 sequence: CASSGQNGYEQYF. In nucleotides, the CDR3 is TGTGCCAGCAGTGGGCAGAATGGCTACGAGCAGTACTTC. Variable domain in full (rest from reference TRBV28 and TRBJ2-7): DVKVTQSSRYLVKRTGEKVFLECVQDMDHENMFWYRQDPGLGLRLIYFSYDVKMKEKGDIPEGYSVSREKKERFSLILESASTNQTSMYLCASSGQNGYEQYFGPGTRLTVT.

This chain connects TRBV2 to TRBJ2-3; D gene ambiguous. V lost 8 bases and J 2 bases, leaving 11 bases between the germline ends. Germline CDR1 SNHLY, CDR2 FYNNEI. The CDR3 loop spans 13 amino acids. Here the CDR3 reads CASSARVTDTQYF. The CDR3 nucleotides are TGTGCCAGCTCGGCTAGAGTCACAGATACGCAGTATTTT.

The table lists this clone with a few counts. The rearrangement joins TRBV18 to TRBJ2-1; TRBD1 aligns across 9 bases. CDR3 length: 13 residues. V shed 9 bases, J shed 4 bases, and the junction held 4 bases outside the gene matches. Germline V CDR1 and CDR2: KGHSH, LQKENI. The DNA for the CDR3 is TGTGCCAGTAATGGACAGGGGTACAATGAGCAGTTCTTC. Its protein product is CASNGQGYNEQFF.

This clone appeared a single time. The rearrangement links TRBV25-1 to TRBJ2-7; D uncertain. This CDR3 has 13 residues. V was clipped by 2 bases and J by 1 base, with 6 bases between them. Looked up from germline, CDR1 is MGHDK and CDR2 is SYGVNS. CDR3 loop: CASSEAGSYEQYF. Written as DNA, the CDR3 is TGTGCCAGCAGTGAAGCTGGGTCCTACGAGCAGTACTTC.

This chain uses TRBV5-1 with TRBJ1-6; 10 bases agree with TRBD1. Germline V gives CDR1 SGHRS, CDR2 YFSETQ. J lost 9 bases, V lost 2 bases, and 2 bases had no gene match. This CDR3 has 14 residues. CDR3 in amino acids: CASSFGTGASPLHF. CDR3 DNA: TGCGCCAGCAGCTTTGGGACAGGGGCTTCACCCCTCCACTTT.

The V and J genes are TRBV4-1 and TRBJ1-4, with D possibly TRBD1 on 6 matching bases. The CDR3 has 19 residues. The V and J ends lost 3 bases and 7 bases respectively, with 27 bases between them. Germline V gives CDR1 MGHRA, CDR2 YSYEKL. CDR3: CASSQTGTRGPSRGEKLFF. In DNA, the CDR3 is TGCGCCAGCAGCCAGACGGGGACCAGGGGCCCGTCGCGGGGTGAAAAACTGTTTTTT.

The chain employs TRBV2 and TRBJ2-7; 12 nucleotides agree with TRBD2. CDR3 length: 15 residues. Trimming took 0 bases from V and 6 from J; bases not matched to a gene: 3. The germline V gene encodes CDR1 SNHLY and CDR2 FYNNEI. CDR3 sequence (DNA): TGTGCCAGCAGTGAAGCGACTAGCGGGGGTCGCGAGCAGTACTTC. This translates into CASSEATSGGREQYF.

This chain connects TRBV27 to TRBJ2-1; 9 bases are a match to TRBD2. V trimming: 8 bases; J trimming: 6 bases; junction bases outside the gene matches: 8. CDR3 size: 14 residues. Germline loops: CDR1 MNHEY, CDR2 SMNVEV (reference sequence). CDR3 sequence reads: CASPGTSFGNEQFF. The CDR3 bases are TGTGCCAGCCCCGGGACTAGCTTTGGCAATGAGCAGTTCTTC.

The chain has TRBV6-5 and TRBJ1-2; 7 bases agree with TRBD1. The V and J ends lost 5 bases and 8 bases, in that order; junction bases with no gene match: 5. This CDR3 contains 12 residues. Germline loops: CDR1 MNHEY, CDR2 SVGAGI. CDR3 sequence reads: CASSQGVEGYTF. In DNA form, the CDR3 reads TGTGCCAGCAGTCAGGGGGTTGAGGGCTACACCTTC.

The chain employs TRBV5-4 and TRBJ2-5, with TRBD2 matching 12 bases. CDR3 length: 16 residues. The V segment lost 4 bases and the J segment 2 bases; nucleotides outside the gene matches: 6. Germline loops: CDR1 SGHNT, CDR2 YYREEE (reference sequence). The CDR3 spells CASSPRLAGAQETQYF. For the CDR3, the DNA is TGTGCCAGCAGCCCTAGACTAGCGGGAGCTCAAGAGACCCAGTACTTC.

V and J are TRBV6-6 and TRBJ2-5; D is possibly TRBD2 (6 bases). CDR3 length: 14 residues. Trimming left V 10 bases short and J 2 bases short, with 17 bases between. The V gene's germline CDR1 is MNHNY and CDR2 SVGAGI (reference sequence). The CDR3 reads CATGAQGPQETQYF. CDR3 nucleotide sequence: TGTGCCACGGGAGCCCAGGGTCCTCAAGAGACCCAGTACTTC.

The chain is built from TRBV6-5 and TRBJ2-7, with 7 bases lining up with TRBD2. V trimming: 10 bases; J trimming: 7 bases; junction bases outside the gene matches: 16. The CDR3 runs 14 residues. Per the germline V gene, CDR1 is MNHEY and CDR2 is SVGAGI. Here the CDR3 reads CATRLANLAREQYF. As DNA, the CDR3 is TGTGCCACTCGACTAGCAAACTTGGCCAGAGAGCAGTACTTC.

The V call is TRBV6-5, the J call TRBJ2-2, with 12 positions matching TRBD2. The germline CDR1 and CDR2 sequences are MNHEY and SVGAGI. Trimming took 7 bases from V and 7 from J; bases not matched to a gene: 4. This CDR3 comprises 14 residues. CDR3 nucleotides: TGTGCCAGCATTGCTAGCGGGAGGGGCGGGGAGCTGTTTTTT. Its translation is CASIASGRGGELFF.

The CDR3 loop is CSVLRGAQETQYF. The CDR3 nucleotides are TGCAGCGTCCTTCGGGGAGCCCAAGAGACCCAGTACTTC. The V and J genes are TRBV29-1 and TRBJ2-5, with D maybe TRBD2 (5 bases). The ends were cut back, 6 bases at V and 1 base at J, with 12 bases in the middle. The CDR3 is 13 residues long. Germline-derived CDR1 and CDR2 are SQVTM and ANQGSEA.

The rearrangement uses TRBV18 and TRBJ2-7; TRBD1 matches at 9 bases. V lost 3 bases to trimming and J lost 7 bases; unmatched junction nucleotides: 7. Germline CDR1 and CDR2: KGHSH and LQKENI. The CDR3 has 14 amino acids. CDR3 sequence: CASSPLQGAAEQYF. CDR3 DNA sequence: TGTGCCAGCTCACCGTTACAGGGGGCGGCGGAGCAGTACTTC.